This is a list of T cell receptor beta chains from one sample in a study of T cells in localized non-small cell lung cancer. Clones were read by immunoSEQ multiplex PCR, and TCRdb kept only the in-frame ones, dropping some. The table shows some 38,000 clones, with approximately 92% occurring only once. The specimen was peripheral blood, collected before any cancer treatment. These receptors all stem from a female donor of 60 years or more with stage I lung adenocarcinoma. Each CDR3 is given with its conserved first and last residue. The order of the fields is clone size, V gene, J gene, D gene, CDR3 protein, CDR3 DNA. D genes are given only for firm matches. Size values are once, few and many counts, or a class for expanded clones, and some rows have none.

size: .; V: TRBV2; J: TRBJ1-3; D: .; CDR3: CARGDYSGNTIYF; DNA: TGTGCCAGAGGGGATTACTCTGGAAACACCATATATTTT
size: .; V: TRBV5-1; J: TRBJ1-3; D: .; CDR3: CASSPGPKDRGNTIYF; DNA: TGCGCCAGCAGCCCCGGGCCAAAAGATAGGGGAAACACCATATATTTT
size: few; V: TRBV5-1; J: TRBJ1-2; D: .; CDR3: CASSPSRPEHGYTF; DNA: TGCGCCAGCAGCCCCTCCCGCCCGGAACATGGCTACACCTTC
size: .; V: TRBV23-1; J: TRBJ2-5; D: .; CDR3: CASTPRRGYQETQYF; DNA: TGCGCCAGCACCCCCCGGCGGGGCTACCAAGAGACCCAGTACTTC
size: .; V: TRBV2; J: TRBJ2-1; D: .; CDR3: CASTSLEQFF; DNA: TGTGCCAGCACTAGTTTAGAGCAGTTCTTC
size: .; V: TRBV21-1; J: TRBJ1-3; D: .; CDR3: CASSTGTESSGNTIYF; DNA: TGTGCCAGCAGCACCGGGACAGAGAGCTCTGGAAACACCATATATTTT
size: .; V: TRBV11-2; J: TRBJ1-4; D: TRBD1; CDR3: CASSLVGTGSRGAEKLFF; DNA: TGTGCCAGCAGCTTAGTGGGGACAGGGTCCCGTGGAGCCGAAAAACTGTTTTTT
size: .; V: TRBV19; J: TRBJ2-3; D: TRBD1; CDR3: CASSPTGVEGTQYF; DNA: TGTGCCAGTAGTCCCACAGGGGTTGAAGGTACGCAGTATTTT
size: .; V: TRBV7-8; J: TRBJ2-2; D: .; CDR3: CASSLGRRSAGELFF; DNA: TGTGCCAGCAGCTTAGGAAGGAGGAGCGCCGGGGAGCTGTTTTTT
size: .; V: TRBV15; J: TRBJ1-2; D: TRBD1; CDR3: CATSRDGGQGPRGYTF; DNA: TGTGCCACCAGCAGAGATGGGGGACAGGGGCCACGGGGCTACACCTTC
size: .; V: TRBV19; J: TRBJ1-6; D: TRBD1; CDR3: CASSTSLTRQGISSPLHF; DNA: TGTGCCAGTAGTACCTCCTTAACCCGACAGGGGATTAGTTCACCCCTCCACTTT
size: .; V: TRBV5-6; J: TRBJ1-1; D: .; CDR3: CASSTRTALTEAFF; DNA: TGTGCCAGCAGTACCAGGACAGCACTGACTGAAGCTTTCTTT
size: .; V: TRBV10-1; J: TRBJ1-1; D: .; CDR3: CASSDGGNTEAFF; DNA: TGCGCCAGCAGTGATGGGGGGAACACTGAAGCTTTCTTT
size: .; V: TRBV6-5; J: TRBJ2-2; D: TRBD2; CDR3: CASSRRDYQAGELFF; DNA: TGTGCCAGCAGCCGCCGGGACTATCAAGCCGGGGAGCTGTTTTTT
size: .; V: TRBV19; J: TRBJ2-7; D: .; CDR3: CASSALAGEVAYF; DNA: TGTGCCAGTAGTGCCTTGGCAGGGGAAGTTGCGTACTTC
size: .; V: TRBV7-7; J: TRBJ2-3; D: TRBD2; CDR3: CASSPAPAGATDTQYF; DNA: TGTGCCAGCAGCCCCGCCCCAGCGGGGGCCACAGATACGCAGTATTTT
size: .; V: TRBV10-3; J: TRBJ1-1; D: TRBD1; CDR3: CAIGGQGMNTEAFF; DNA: TGTGCCATCGGAGGACAGGGGATGAACACTGAAGCTTTCTTT
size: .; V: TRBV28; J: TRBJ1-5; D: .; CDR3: CASSFLGTVPGQPQHF; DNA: TGTGCCAGCAGTTTCCTGGGGACCGTCCCGGGGCAGCCCCAGCATTTT
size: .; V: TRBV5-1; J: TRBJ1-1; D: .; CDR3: CASSPLNMNTEAFF; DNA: TGCGCCAGCAGCCCCCTAAACATGAACACTGAAGCTTTCTTT